What follows are 25 T cell receptor beta chains derived from one specimen sequenced in a study of identical twins. Each CDR3 protein gets one entry after TCRdb re-called the 5' RACE reads with MiXCR. The data contain 220,000 or so distinct CDR3 sequences, 7% of them singletons. These data were also reused for a study on yellow fever vaccine responses in identical twins.

Specimen: memory (CD45RO+) T cells sorted from blood. The receptors were gathered from a woman between 18 and 30 years old in good health.

This clonotype was counted between two and nine times. The V gene is TRBV6-2 or TRBV6-3, the J gene TRBJ2-2; D unclear. This CDR3 contains 14 residues. Trimming took off 2 bases at V and 3 bases at J, with 7 bases between the two ends. Germline CDR1 MNHEY, CDR2 SVGEGT. CDR3 nucleotide sequence: TGTGCCAGCAGTTACGGATTCGACACCGGGGAGCTGTTTTTT. Translated: CASSYGFDTGELFF.

The chain links TRBV6-1 to TRBJ2-2; 7 bases line up with TRBD1. The CDR3 contains 13 residues. The trim removed 6 bases at V and 7 bases at J, leaving 5 bases unmatched. Germline V CDR1 and CDR2: MNHNS, SASEGT. The CDR3 reads CASSGGQDGELFF. The CDR3 DNA reads TGTGCCAGCAGCGGTGGACAGGACGGGGAGCTGTTTTTT.

This clonotype was detected ten times or more. One end of the junction does not line up with germline, which may come from a read error. The CDR3 DNA reads as TGCGCCAGCAGCTTGTACGATGAGCAGTTCTTC. Protein sequence: CASSLYDEQFF. This chain links TRBV28 with TRBJ2-1; D gene unclear. The V gene's germline CDR1 is MDHEN and CDR2 SYDVKM. The CDR3 loop spans 11 amino acids.

This clonotype has more than one count but fewer than ten. The chain joins TRBV3-1 to TRBJ2-5; D not resolved. The germline V and J ends were trimmed by 1 base and 4 bases, with 10 bases remaining between them. Per the germline V gene, CDR1 is LGHDT and CDR2 is YNNKEL (reference sequence). The CDR3 has 14 amino acids. Written as DNA, the CDR3 is TGTGCCAGCAGCCAAGGAGGTGCGGTAGAGACCCAGTACTTC. Translation: CASSQGGAVETQYF.

In this sample, this clonotype turned up a few times. The chain joins TRBV19 to TRBJ1-2; no clear D. Trimming pared 6 bases from V and 7 bases from J, leaving 15 bases between. The CDR3 has 13 residues. Germline loops: CDR1 LNHDA, CDR2 SQIVND (reference sequence). The CDR3 DNA reads as TGTGCCAGTAGAGCATTGAGAAGTGGTGGCTACACCTTC. It translates to CASRALRSGGYTF.

This clonotype was picked up a small number of times. V gene TRBV7-6 combines with J gene TRBJ1-2; unclear D gene. Germline V gene sequence: CDR1 SGHVS, CDR2 FNYEAQ. The CDR3 runs to 13 residues. V was trimmed by 3 bases and J by 4 bases, leaving 9 bases between them. CDR3 residues: CASSFGSSYGYTF. In DNA form, the CDR3 reads TGTGCCAGCAGCTTCGGCAGCTCCTATGGCTACACCTTC.

The genes are TRBV10-3 and TRBJ2-5; the D gene is possibly TRBD2 (7 bases). V dropped 11 bases and J dropped 0 bases, with 13 bases sitting between them. Germline V gene lookup returns CDR1 ENHRY and CDR2 SYGVKD. This CDR3 comprises 13 residues. The DNA of the CDR3 is TGTGCCTCGGGAGGACAGAACCAAGAGACCCAGTACTTC. Translated, it gives CASGGQNQETQYF.

The chain's CDR3 is CASSVEQAAYEQYF. DNA for the CDR3: TGTGCCAGCAGCGTAGAACAGGCCGCCTACGAGCAGTACTTC. The chain recombines TRBV9 with TRBJ2-7; TRBD1 might be the D (5 bases). The CDR3 loop spans 14 amino acids. Trimming took 0 bases from V and 2 from J, leaving 9 bases between them. Germline values: CDR1 SGDLS, CDR2 YYNGEE.

This rearrangement joins TRBV5-1 to TRBJ2-7; no clear D gene. The CDR3 consists of 9 residues. Germline loops: CDR1 SGHRS, CDR2 YFSETQ. The CDR3 reads CSSVDEQYF. Here the CDR3 DNA reads TGCAGCAGCGTAGACGAGCAGTACTTC.

V usage is TRBV6-5 and J usage is TRBJ1-2; tentatively, D is TRBD1 (6 bases). Trimming took 2 bases from V and 5 from J, leaving 15 bases between them. CDR3 length: 15 residues. The V gene's germline CDR1 is MNHEY and CDR2 SVGAGI. DNA of the CDR3: TGTGCCAGCAGTTACGGGGGCAGCTCCCGTTATGGCTACACCTTC. It codes for CASSYGGSSRYGYTF.

In this sample, this clonotype turned up a few times. This chain joins TRBV7-2 and TRBJ2-7, with D hard to call. Germline CDR1 and CDR2: SGHTA and FQGNSA. V lost 5 bases and J 6 bases, leaving 11 bases between the germline ends. This CDR3 spans 12 amino acids. The CDR3 DNA reads as TGTGCCAGCAGCATCCTAGTCGCCGAGCAGTACTTC. Its protein is CASSILVAEQYF.

This clonotype was counted only a few times. V usage is TRBV27 and J usage is TRBJ2-5; D is tentatively TRBD1 or TRBD2 (7 bases each). The CDR3 runs 13 residues. V gave up 8 bases and J gave up 3 bases, with 13 bases separating them. Looked up from germline, CDR1 is MNHEY and CDR2 is SMNVEV (reference sequence). The CDR3 DNA reads TGTGCCAGCGGGTCAGGGGGGGAAGAGACCCAGTACTTC. This codes for CASGSGGEETQYF.

This clonotype was seen many times. The V call is TRBV5-1, the J call TRBJ1-4; TRBD1 matches 7 bases. The trim removed 4 bases at V and 0 bases at J, leaving 3 bases unmatched. Germline lookup yields CDR1 SGHRS and CDR2 YFSETQ. The CDR3 runs 15 residues. The CDR3 is CASSPGQTTNEKLFF. In DNA, the CDR3 is TGCGCCAGCAGCCCGGGACAGACAACTAATGAAAAACTGTTTTTT.

This clonotype was counted at least ten times. The DNA for the CDR3 is TGCGCCAGCAGCCAAGATACACTAGGGAACTATGGCTACACCTTC. Translated: CASSQDTLGNYGYTF. This rearrangement joins TRBV4-1 to TRBJ1-2; D not certain. This CDR3 has 15 residues. Germline V lookup: CDR1 MGHRA, CDR2 YSYEKL. The V and J ends lost 0 bases and 2 bases respectively, with 10 bases between them.

This clonotype was detected only a few times. The chain is built from TRBV5-4 and TRBJ1-2; D is possibly TRBD1 (5 bases). This CDR3 region has 13 residues. V shed 2 bases and J shed 7 bases, with 12 bases lying between them. Germline values: CDR1 SGHNT, CDR2 YYREEE (reference sequence). The CDR3 DNA follows: TGTGCCAGCAGCTTTGATCACGGGGCTGGCTACACCTTC. Its translation is CASSFDHGAGYTF. The full variable domain, in which reference TRBV5-4 and TRBJ1-2 provide the parts outside the CDR3, is ETGVTQSPTHLIKTRGQQVTLRCSSQSGHNTVSWYQQALGQGPQFIFQYYREEENGRGNFPPRFSGLQFPNYSSELNVNALELDDSALYLCASSFDHGAGYTFGSGTRLTVV.

This clonotype has more than one count but fewer than ten. The J gene is TRBJ2-1, the V gene TRBV10-2; 16 bases line up with TRBD2. The trim removed 9 bases at V and 9 bases at J, leaving 5 bases unmatched. This CDR3 comprises 14 residues. Per germline, CDR1 WSHSY and CDR2 SAAADI. CDR3 sequence: CASLGLAGGSEQFF. The CDR3 DNA follows: TGCGCCAGTCTGGGACTAGCGGGAGGGAGTGAGCAGTTCTTC.

The chain combines TRBV5-1 with TRBJ2-1; possible D gene TRBD2, 6 bases. V was clipped by 4 bases and J by 0 bases, with 11 bases between them. The CDR3 covers 15 residues. CDR1 is SGHRS, CDR2 YFSETQ, per germline. The CDR3 loop is CASSRGTNSYNEQFF. DNA of the CDR3: TGCGCCAGCAGCCGGGGGACCAACTCCTACAATGAGCAGTTCTTC.

This clonotype was counted a few times. The chain joins TRBV6-2 or TRBV6-3 to TRBJ2-7, with D possibly TRBD2 on 5 matching bases. Germline CDR1 and CDR2: MNHEY and SVGEGT. The V and J ends lost 7 bases and 5 bases respectively, with 15 bases between them. CDR3 length: 13 residues. CDR3 in amino acids: CASTVRERDEQYF. For the CDR3, the DNA is TGTGCCAGCACCGTGAGGGAGAGAGACGAGCAGTACTTC.

This clonotype has just a few counts. This sequence joins TRBV14 and TRBJ2-1; D is ambiguous. The V gene lost 4 bases and the J gene lost 1 base, with 5 bases spanning the gap. The CDR3 has 13 residues. Germline CDR1 SGHDN, CDR2 FVKESK. The DNA of the CDR3 is TGTGCCAGCAGCCTTCGTTCCTACAATGAGCAGTTCTTC. Its protein product is CASSLRSYNEQFF.

This clonotype has a handful of counts. The chain has TRBV5-1 and TRBJ1-2; the match to TRBD1 covers 9 bases. V lost 4 bases to trimming and J lost 2 bases; unmatched junction nucleotides: 15. Germline lookup yields CDR1 SGHRS and CDR2 YFSETQ. This CDR3 is 18 amino acids long. CDR3 protein: CASSESTGGFSLNYGYTF. CDR3 nucleotide sequence: TGCGCCAGCAGCGAGAGCACAGGGGGCTTTAGTTTAAACTATGGCTACACCTTC.

V is TRBV4-1 and J is TRBJ2-5, with D maybe TRBD1 (5 bases). The CDR3 contains 13 residues. In germline, CDR1 is MGHRA, CDR2 YSYEKL. Trimming took off 2 bases at V and 5 bases at J, with 9 bases between the two ends. CDR3 sequence (DNA): TGCGCCAGCAGCCAACAGGGTCCTGAGACCCAGTACTTC. It codes for CASSQQGPETQYF.

Many counts were recorded for this clonotype. The rearrangement links TRBV5-1 to TRBJ2-4; maybe TRBD1 (6 bases). The V end was cut by 5 bases, the J end by 2 bases, with 11 bases between. The germline gives CDR1 SGHRS, CDR2 YFSETQ. The CDR3 contains 14 residues. The CDR3 sequence is CASSSTGSKNIQYF. The CDR3 DNA reads as TGCGCCAGCAGTTCAACAGGGTCCAAAAACATTCAGTACTTC.

The CDR3 DNA reads TGTGCCAGCAGCTTAGCAAGGGGTACGCAGTATTTT. It translates to CASSLARGTQYF. The chain uses TRBV7-2 and TRBJ2-3, with D possibly matching TRBD1 (5 bases). There are 12 residues in the CDR3. Germline V gene lookup returns CDR1 SGHTA and CDR2 FQGNSA. V dropped 0 bases and J dropped 8 bases, with 6 bases sitting between them. The entire variable domain, with the rest obtained from reference TRBV7-2 and TRBJ2-3, is as follows: GAGVSQSPSNKVTEKGKDVELRCDPISGHTALYWYRQSLGQGLEFLIYFQGNSAPDKSGLPSDRFSAERTGGSVSTLTIQRTQQEDSAVYLCASSLARGTQYFGPGTRLTVL.

CDR3 bases: TGTGCCAGCTCACCCGGGACAGGGTCCAACTACGAGCAGTACTTC. Translated: CASSPGTGSNYEQYF. The rearrangement uses TRBV18 and TRBJ2-7, with 9 nucleotides matching TRBD1. The CDR3 length is 15 residues. V shed 3 bases and J 3 bases; nucleotides not matched to a gene: 6. CDR1 KGHSH and CDR2 LQKENI come from the germline V gene.

This clonotype was found many times. This rearrangement joins TRBV4-2 to TRBJ2-1; 9 bases map to TRBD2. CDR1 LGHNA and CDR2 YNFKEQ come from the germline V gene. V was pared by 0 bases and J by 7 bases, with 7 bases of the junction left unmatched. The CDR3 contains 16 residues. In DNA, the CDR3 is TGTGCCAGCAGCCAAGAGTGGGGTAGCGGGAGTAATGAGCAGTTCTTC. Amino acids: CASSQEWGSGSNEQFF.